The rows below give T cell receptor beta chains drawn from one sample of a study of glioma-infiltrating T cells after dendritic cell vaccination. Only in-frame clones appear in the TCRdb table, and some are missing; sequencing was by immunoSEQ multiplex PCR. The table records about 38,000 clones, approximately 84% of them present only once. The sample was blood, taken before dendritic cell vaccination. The origin of the receptors is a human donor with glioblastoma. Each CDR3 is given with its conserved first and last residue.

V | CDR3
TRBV30 | CAWSEGTVNPRYF
TRBV7-2 | CASSLRQGLGETQYF
TRBV7-2 | CASSLGFGEQYF
TRBV11-2 | CASQGLNEKLFF
TRBV2 | CASSWGQDSYEQYF
TRBV25-1 | CASSQGGFYEQYF
TRBV27 | CASSFQGVYEQYF
TRBV6-5 | CASSWPGGQGIYEQYF
TRBV9 | CASSLSAGQNTDTQYF
TRBV27 | CASSPRDRGWNQPQHF
TRBV25-1 | CASSAPPGTGQETQYF
TRBV9 | CASSAQGGEAFF
TRBV2 | CATSDGVSSTDTQYF
TRBV5-1 | CASSQRGGMTGELFF
TRBV11-3 | CASSLGGAGGSSYNEQFF
TRBV4-2 | CASSQDWGLGTEAFF
TRBV25-1 | CASSIAQGEENIQYF
TRBV4-3 | CASSQRQAGELFF
TRBV18 | CASSPRGSGSYEQYF
TRBV19 | CASTLGGGSSYEQYF
TRBV7-2 | CASRAGVDYTF
TRBV4-3 | CASSQDPGTGELFF
TRBV5-6 | CASRFLSGANVLTF
TRBV5-1 | CASSLARRVENEQFF
TRBV29-1 | CSVPGVYTGELFF
TRBV19 | CASSISDTEAFF
TRBV7-3 | CASSPLSSGGTDTQYF
TRBV11-3 | CASRSYGGGLLETQYF
TRBV9 | CASSVKGGDGGELFF
TRBV5-6 | CASSPGTSGVSRWNEQFF
TRBV7-2 | CASSLAFPPGNTQYF
TRBV28 | CASGGANYGYTF
TRBV7-9 | CASRGGDGFQYF
TRBV19 | CASSMAVSNYGYTF
TRBV11-2 | CASSLGQGDMNSPLHF
TRBV28 | CASQLTGASQPQHF
TRBV10-1 | CASSESIQGRGKAFF
TRBV7-2 | CASSPGRVEKLFF
TRBV6-5 | CASSLLGTGDYGYTF
TRBV6-4 | CASSDLGGKNTGELFF
TRBV4-3 | CASSPSAGNWVEQYF
TRBV5-1 | CASSPRSFTDTQYF
TRBV5-5 | CASSLIRATGELFF
TRBV5-1 | CASSSFRGAQETQYF
TRBV6-6 | CASSPNTGRQEEKLFF
TRBV29-1 | CSVKRQANTGELFF
TRBV6-5 | CASRTRSILYEQYF
TRBV6-5 | CASNGATGELFF
TRBV5-4 | CASSLRGNTEAFF
TRBV7-3 | CASSLLQNTEAFF
TRBV7-9 | CASSLGGGGNTEAFF
TRBV6-1 | CASSAYSSYNEQFF
TRBV25-1 | CASSLGLATDTQYF
TRBV9 | CASSLTGFSEQYF
TRBV4-3 | CASSQERGSYNSPLHF